The 23 T cell receptor beta chains reported below all come from one sample, sequenced in a study of T cells in Graves' hyperthyroidism and ophthalmopathy. Researchers amplified the TCR beta CDR3 regions from RNA transcripts. In the first-round RT-PCR of the TCR CDR3, the HTBI primer set was used. Each CDR3 protein is one row after TCRdb ran MiXCR on the multiplex PCR reads. The table records approximately 720,000 distinct CDR3 sequences, around a sixth of them present only once. The sample was blood. The receptors come from a woman aged 45-65 years with Graves' hyperthyroidism that later progressed to Graves' ophthalmopathy.

This clonotype has a count of ten or more. In DNA form, the CDR3 reads TGTGCCAGCACCCACGGGGCGGCGACCCAGTACTTC. Protein sequence: CASTHGAATQYF. This chain uses TRBV11-2 with TRBJ2-5, with D perhaps TRBD1 or TRBD2 (5 bases each). V shed 7 bases and J shed 7 bases, with 13 bases lying between them. Germline CDR1 reads SGHAT; CDR2 reads FQNNGV. CDR3 length: 12 amino acids.

In its sample, this clonotype was seen many times. The CDR3, as DNA: TGTGCCAGCAGTGATTATAACTATGGCTACACCTTC. Translation gives CASSDYNYGYTF. The J gene is TRBJ1-2, the V gene TRBV12-3 or TRBV12-4; D remains ambiguous. This CDR3 contains 12 residues. The V gene lost 5 bases and the J gene lost 1 base, with 5 bases spanning the gap.

The genes are TRBV11-2 and TRBJ2-3; 12 nucleotides agree with TRBD2. The CDR3 runs 15 residues. V lost 5 bases, J lost 4 bases, and 4 bases stayed unmatched. Per germline, CDR1 SGHAT and CDR2 FQNNGV. CDR3 amino acids: CASSPGTSGPDTQYF. The DNA of the CDR3 is TGTGCCAGCAGCCCGGGGACTAGCGGGCCAGATACGCAGTATTTT. The entire variable domain, with the rest obtained from reference TRBV11-2 and TRBJ2-3, is as follows: EAGVAQSPRYKIIEKRQSVAFWCNPISGHATLYWYQQILGQGPKLLIQFQNNGVVDDSQLPKDRFSAERLKGVDSTLKIQPAKLEDSAVYLCASSPGTSGPDTQYFGPGTRLTVL.

The rearrangement joins TRBV7-9 to TRBJ1-1; weak D call: TRBD1 (5 bases). The CDR3 runs 16 residues. Trimming cost V 4 bases and J 4 bases, with 19 bases left between them. Germline V gives CDR1 SEHNR, CDR2 FQNEAQ (reference sequence). Here the CDR3 reads CASSWGGPPQGTEAFF. CDR3 DNA sequence: TGTGCCAGCAGCTGGGGGGGACCGCCCCAAGGCACTGAAGCTTTCTTT.

The V gene is TRBV5-5, the J gene TRBJ1-2; 12 nucleotides align to TRBD1. The J segment lost 5 bases and the V segment lost 4 bases, leaving 6 bases of the junction unmatched. Germline values: CDR1 SGHKS, CDR2 YYEKEE (reference sequence). The CDR3 is 15 amino acids. As DNA, the CDR3 is TGTGCCAGCAGCGCGGGACAGGGGGCGCAATATGGCTACACCTTC. This sequence encodes CASSAGQGAQYGYTF. The full variable domain, in which reference TRBV5-5 and TRBJ1-2 provide the parts outside the CDR3, is DAGVTQSPTHLIKTRGQQVTLRCSPISGHKSVSWYQQVLGQGPQFIFQYYEKEERGRGNFPDRFSARQFPNYSSELNVNALLLGDSALYLCASSAGQGAQYGYTFGSGTRLTVV.

This chain uses TRBV3-1 with TRBJ2-2; possibly TRBD2 for D (5 bases). From germline, CDR1 is LGHDT and CDR2 YNNKEL (reference sequence). V was clipped by 0 bases and J by 4 bases, with 12 bases between them. This CDR3 comprises 16 residues. CDR3 coding DNA: TGTGCCAGCAGCCAAGACCCCCTGAGGGCCACCGGGGAGCTGTTTTTT. This codes for CASSQDPLRATGELFF.

There are many counts of this clonotype. The CDR3 coding sequence is TGTGCCAGCAGCCTCGACAGTACCTCCTATGGCTACACCTTC. Its translation is CASSLDSTSYGYTF. The chain joins TRBV3-1 to TRBJ1-2; D may be TRBD1 (5 bases). Germline CDR1 reads LGHDT; CDR2 reads YNNKEL (reference sequence). This CDR3 is built from 14 residues. V gave up 4 bases and J gave up 4 bases, with 13 bases separating them. The variable domain in full, with the rest retrieved from reference TRBV3-1 and TRBJ1-2, is DTAVSQTPKYLVTQMGNDKSIKCEQNLGHDTMYWYKQDSKKFLKIMFSYNNKELIINETVPNRFSPKSPDKAHLNLHINSLELGDSAVYFCASSLDSTSYGYTFGSGTRLTVV.

This clonotype was counted between two and nine times. The rearrangement joins TRBV11-3 to TRBJ1-1, with TRBD1 matching over 7 bases. Unmatched junction bases numbered 2, after V lost 1 base and J lost 3 bases. Per the germline V gene, CDR1 is SGHNT and CDR2 is YENEEA. The CDR3 consists of 14 residues. The CDR3 bases are TGTGCCAGCAGCTTAGCCGGGACAGACACTGAAGCTTTCTTT. Its translation: CASSLAGTDTEAFF.

The chain has TRBV5-1 and TRBJ1-1; D possibly corresponds to TRBD1 (6 bases). The CDR3 has 14 residues. Trimming removed 3 bases from V and 1 base from J, with 10 bases in between. From germline, CDR1 is SGHRS and CDR2 YFSETQ. CDR3 nucleotides: TGCGCCAGCAGCTGGGGGGGCACGAACACTGAAGCTTTCTTT. The encoded protein is CASSWGGTNTEAFF.

V gene TRBV19 combines with J gene TRBJ1-1; D might be TRBD1 (5 bases). The CDR3 contains 14 residues. Trimming removed 7 bases at V and 1 base at J, with 13 bases between. Germline-derived CDR1 and CDR2 are LNHDA and SQIVND (reference sequence). CDR3 nucleotide sequence: TGTGCCAGTAACTACGACAGTACGAACACTGAAGCTTTCTTT. Translation gives CASNYDSTNTEAFF.

The rearrangement joins TRBV5-1 to TRBJ1-2; 7 bases align to TRBD1. The CDR3 spans 15 residues. Per germline, CDR1 SGHRS and CDR2 YFSETQ. With V trimmed by 0 bases and J by 5 bases, 7 bases remained unmatched. In DNA, the CDR3 is TGCGCCAGCAGCTTGGGGGGGGACAGAGATTATGGCTACACCTTC. As protein: CASSLGGDRDYGYTF.

This chain links TRBV7-8 with TRBJ2-7, with 7 nucleotides matching TRBD1. CDR1 is SGHVS, CDR2 FQNEAQ, per germline. V was clipped by 1 base and J by 6 bases; unmatched bases: 9. This CDR3 has 15 residues. CDR3 DNA: TGTGCCAGCAGCTTAGAGGGGGCGATCTGGGGCGAGCAGTACTTC. Protein sequence: CASSLEGAIWGEQYF.

This chain links TRBV12-5 with TRBJ1-2; D is undetermined. This CDR3 spans 13 amino acids. The V gene's germline CDR1 is LGHNT and CDR2 FRNRAP. Between the trimmed V and J ends, which lost 5 bases and 8 bases, there was a span of 15 bases. The CDR3 loop reads CASGPDGGGGYTF. The CDR3 nucleotides read TGTGCTAGTGGTCCCGACGGTGGAGGAGGCTACACCTTC.

This sequence joins TRBV29-1 and TRBJ2-7, with 9 positions matching TRBD2. CDR1 SQVTM and CDR2 ANQGSEA come from the germline V gene. J was trimmed by 4 bases and V by 6 bases; bases with no gene match: 10. There are 14 residues in the CDR3. This CDR3 reads CSVGFEAGGYEQYF. The CDR3, as DNA: TGCAGCGTCGGGTTTGAAGCGGGGGGTTACGAGCAGTACTTC.

This clonotype was seen at least ten times. The chain is built from TRBV5-1 and TRBJ1-1; D is unresolved. The CDR3 has 12 amino acids. The germline gives CDR1 SGHRS, CDR2 YFSETQ. Trimming stripped 5 bases from V and 6 bases from J, with 11 bases between. The CDR3 DNA reads TGCGCCAGCAGTTTTACGGCTGCTGAAGCTTTCTTT. Amino acids: CASSFTAAEAFF. Based on the CDR3 plus reference TRBV5-1 and TRBJ1-1, the full variable domain is KAGVTQTPRYLIKTRGQQVTLSCSPISGHRSVSWYQQTPGQGLQFLFEYFSETQRNKGNFPGRFSGRQFSNSRSEMNVSTLELGDSALYLCASSFTAAEAFFGQGTRLTVV.

There are many counts of this clonotype. CDR3 bases: TGCGCCAGCAGCTTGGGTACGGGAGTGGTGACCCTCCACTTT. It translates to CASSLGTGVVTLHF. This chain uses TRBV5-1 with TRBJ1-6; no definite D call. With 0 bases removed from V and 14 bases from J, the gap between germline ends came to 15 bases. CDR1 and CDR2 from the germline V gene are SGHRS and YFSETQ. CDR3 length equals 14 residues.

This clonotype was seen ten or more times. This chain connects TRBV11-1 to TRBJ2-7; weak D call: TRBD1 (6 bases). CDR1 is SGHAT, CDR2 FQDESV, per germline (reference sequence). CDR3 length: 15 residues. V lost 4 bases, J lost 5 bases, and 18 bases lay in between. CDR3 DNA: TGTGCCAGCAGCTCCCCGCTGGGGGCTTGGGACGAGCAGTACTTC. It translates to CASSSPLGAWDEQYF.

In the case of this clonotype: This may come from a read error, since a much larger clone is one base off. The chain joins TRBV29-1 to TRBJ2-1; the D gene is possibly TRBD2 (7 bases). The CDR3 runs to 13 residues. CDR1 and CDR2 (germline): SQVTM, ANQGSEA. The DNA of the CDR3 is TGCAGCGCGTGGGGGGGCTCCTACAATGAGCAGTTATTC. It codes for CSAWGGSYNEQLF.

This clonotype was counted between two and nine times. The chain has TRBV9 and TRBJ1-1; 8 bases are shared with TRBD1. Germline V gives CDR1 SGDLS, CDR2 YYNGEE. J was trimmed by 4 bases and V by 0 bases; bases with no gene match: 14. This CDR3 has 18 residues. The chain's CDR3 is CASSVGVRGRERVTEAFF. The CDR3, as DNA: TGTGCCAGCAGCGTAGGCGTCAGGGGGCGCGAAAGGGTCACTGAAGCTTTCTTT.

V is TRBV27 and J is TRBJ2-3; no firm D call. Germline-derived CDR1 and CDR2 are MNHEY and SMNVEV (reference sequence). This CDR3 region has 11 residues. V lost 8 bases and J lost 6, with 9 bases in between. The DNA of the CDR3 is TGTGCCAGCGCCCTCGGGGATACGCAGTATTTT. Its protein product is CASALGDTQYF.

This clonotype was recorded at least ten times. The V call is TRBV5-1, the J call TRBJ2-2; TRBD1 is a possible D gene (6 bases). This CDR3 contains 16 residues. V was pared by 1 base and J by 1 base, with 11 bases between. The germline V gene encodes CDR1 SGHRS and CDR2 YFSETQ. The CDR3: CASSLPSTGNTGELFF. CDR3 DNA sequence: TGCGCCAGCAGCTTGCCTTCGACAGGGAACACCGGGGAGCTGTTTTTT.

This clonotype was detected many times. The chain combines TRBV6-1 with TRBJ2-7; 8 positions agree with TRBD1. Germline-derived CDR1 and CDR2 are MNHNS and SASEGT. There are 14 residues in the CDR3. Trimming took 8 bases from V and 0 from J; bases not matched to a gene: 6. The CDR3 region has the DNA TGTGCCAGCGCGACAGGGGACAACTCCTACGAGCAGTACTTC. Protein product: CASATGDNSYEQYF.

This clonotype was observed a few times. This chain connects TRBV29-1 to TRBJ1-2, with D possibly matching TRBD1 (6 bases). The V gene lost 2 bases and the J gene lost 3 bases, with 10 bases spanning the gap. The length of the CDR3 is 13 residues. Germline V gene data show CDR1 as SQVTM and CDR2 as ANQGSEA. The CDR3 DNA follows: TGCAGCGTTGAACCGGGGGGCGACTATGGCTACACCTTC. Translation: CSVEPGGDYGYTF.